A single sample is the source of the 5 T cell receptor beta chains below, sequenced in a study of control samples from healthy donors and cancer patients. Measured with immunoSEQ multiplex PCR; TCRdb has only the in-frame clones, and not every one. The data hold approximately 150,000 clones, with roughly 86% observed a single time. The specimen sequenced was PBMCs. These receptors originate from a man aged 50 to 60 with head and neck cancer.

This sequence joins TRBV19 and TRBJ1-5, with D hard to call. The V end lost 3 bases, the J end lost 4 bases, and 10 bases lay between the germline ends. The CDR3 runs 14 residues. Germline V CDR1 and CDR2: LNHDA, SQIVND (reference sequence). In DNA, the CDR3 is TGTGCCAGTAGTATTATTCTGGGGAATCAGCCCCAGCATTTT. Its protein product is CASSIILGNQPQHF.

The V gene is TRBV29-1, the J gene TRBJ2-5; 7 positions match TRBD2. The CDR3 has 16 amino acids. Per germline, CDR1 SQVTM and CDR2 ANQGSEA. The trim removed 7 bases at V and 1 base at J, leaving 15 bases unmatched. CDR3 loop: CSATLTLAGPQETQYF. Here the CDR3 DNA reads TGCAGCGCCACCCTTACCTTAGCGGGCCCCCAAGAGACCCAGTACTTC.

The CDR3 DNA reads TGTGCCAGCCGGTATAGTGGCGAGCAGTACTTC. Protein: CASRYSGEQYF. The J gene is TRBJ2-7, the V gene TRBV5-4; D is uncertain. The V and J ends lost 7 bases and 6 bases respectively, with 11 bases between them. This CDR3 has 11 amino acids. Germline V gives CDR1 SGHNT, CDR2 YYREEE (reference sequence).

As to this clone: The sample contains more than one DNA sequence encoding this CDR3. The DNA for the CDR3 is TGTGCCTGGAGTGGGACCTTCAATCAGCCCCAGCATTTT. This sequence encodes CAWSGTFNQPQHF. V is TRBV30 and J is TRBJ1-5; no clear D gene. V lost 1 base, J lost 3 bases, and 7 bases lay in between. The CDR3 covers 13 residues. Germline CDR1 is GTSNPN and CDR2 is SVGIG (reference sequence).

The J gene is TRBJ1-5, the V gene TRBV6-5, with 9 positions matching TRBD1. Germline values: CDR1 MNHEY, CDR2 SVGAGI. The CDR3 runs 15 residues. V lost 0 bases, J lost 5 bases, and 2 bases stayed unmatched. CDR3: CASSYSDRGDQPQHF. CDR3 DNA sequence: TGTGCCAGCAGTTACTCGGACAGGGGCGATCAGCCCCAGCATTTT.